This T cell receptor beta chain was recorded in a study of T cells after yellow fever vaccination. Findings of the study overall: Post-booster samples contained most primary-vaccination clones (more than 95% CD4, about 90% CD8).

It was through 5'RACE template switching that TCR cDNA was made, with a universal primer site and UMIs added. Using its own MiXCR run on the 5' RACE reads, TCRdb lists one record per CDR3 protein. The sample comprises approximately 260,000 distinct CDR3 sequences, around 4.9% of which are singletons, and 2.5% to 4% rests with the top ten. This clonotype was seen more than once but under ten times. Its antigen is not known. There are 14 residues in the CDR3. J lost 6 bases, V lost 2 bases, and 3 bases had no gene match. Germline CDR1 MDHEN, CDR2 SYDVKM. The specimen comprised CD4+ T cells sorted from PBMCs, sampled on the day of the yellow fever booster vaccination. This rearrangement joins TRBV28 to TRBJ2-7, with 11 bases aligning to TRBD2. This sequence was found in a man younger than 30 who received the YFV17D yellow fever vaccine. CDR3 bases: TGTGCCAGCAGTTTAATAGCGGGGGGGCTCGAGCAGTACGTC. Its translation: CASSLIAGGLEQYV.